These 12 T cell receptor beta chains share one sample of origin, sequenced in a study of CD8 T cells in ankylosing spondylitis. TCRdb called the 5' RACE reads again in MiXCR, with one record for every CDR3 protein. The table records roughly 230,000 distinct CDR3 sequences, over 15% of them present only once. The sample consisted of blood, either unsorted or a sorted T cell fraction (not recorded which). Source of these receptors: a male donor with ankylosing spondylitis or in good health (not recorded which).

This clonotype was picked up one time. This sequence joins TRBV12-5 and TRBJ2-1, with unresolved D. Trimming pared 7 bases from V and 0 bases from J, leaving 13 bases between. This CDR3 comprises 15 residues. The germline V gene has CDR1 LGHNT and CDR2 FRNRAP. The CDR3 reads CASAPLASSYNEQFF. The CDR3 coding sequence is TGTGCTAGTGCCCCCCTGGCGAGCTCCTACAATGAGCAGTTCTTC.

V is TRBV25-1 and J is TRBJ2-1; D is possibly TRBD1 or TRBD2 (5 bases each). V was pared by 5 bases and J by 4 bases, with 18 bases between. The CDR3 has 16 amino acids. Germline assignment: CDR1 MGHDK and CDR2 SYGVNS. The CDR3 sequence is CASSHFGDPYYNEQFF. The DNA for the CDR3 is TGTGCCAGCAGTCATTTTGGGGACCCGTATTACAATGAGCAGTTCTTC.

V and J are TRBV6-5 and TRBJ2-2; 8 bases align to TRBD1. The CDR3 loop spans 18 amino acids. Germline V CDR1 and CDR2: MNHEY, SVGAGI. With 0 bases clipped from V and 4 bases from J, the junction kept 10 bases outside the gene matches. The DNA of the CDR3 is TGTGCCAGCAGTTACTCGAGATTGGACAGGGCGAGCACCGGGGAGCTGTTTTTT. Residues: CASSYSRLDRASTGELFF.

V gene TRBV7-9 combines with J gene TRBJ2-3; maybe TRBD1 (5 bases). Germline CDR1 SEHNR, CDR2 FQNEAQ (reference sequence). V was clipped by 3 bases and J by 2 bases, with 9 bases between them. This CDR3 comprises 14 residues. CDR3 bases: TGTGCCAGCAGCTTCGACAGCAACACAGATACGCAGTATTTT. Residues: CASSFDSNTDTQYF.

This clonotype was counted only a few times. The chain carries TRBV27 and TRBJ2-3, with 7 bases fitting TRBD1. CDR3 length: 14 residues. Germline values: CDR1 MNHEY, CDR2 SMNVEV (reference sequence). The V segment lost 4 bases and the J segment 2 bases; nucleotides outside the gene matches: 3. As DNA, the CDR3 is TGTGCCAGCAGTTGGACAGGAGCCACAGATACGCAGTATTTT. As protein: CASSWTGATDTQYF.

This clonotype turned up a few times. V gene TRBV27 combines with J gene TRBJ2-7, with 9 bases identical to TRBD2. Germline CDR1 MNHEY, CDR2 SMNVEV (reference sequence). This CDR3 spans 13 amino acids. V trimming: 10 bases; J trimming: 0 bases; junction bases outside the gene matches: 4. For the CDR3, the DNA is TGTGCCACACGTAGCGGGAGCTCCTACGAGCAGTACTTC. It translates to CATRSGSSYEQYF.

This clonotype was observed a few times. This chain uses TRBV29-1 with TRBJ2-1, with D maybe TRBD1 (7 bases). The CDR3 spans 15 residues. Trimming left V 4 bases short and J 12 bases short, with 25 bases between. CDR1 is SQVTM, CDR2 ANQGSEA, per germline. In DNA, the CDR3 is TGCAGCGTTGCAGGGGTAACAGGAGGGGGCGACGGGCAGTTCTTC. Encoded protein: CSVAGVTGGGDGQFF.

This clonotype appeared a few times. The gene calls are TRBV4-3 and TRBJ2-7; weak D call: TRBD1 (6 bases). Trimming left V 3 bases short and J 0 bases short, with 18 bases between. Germline CDR1 is LGHNA and CDR2 is YSLEER. The CDR3 runs to 17 residues. CDR3 sequence reads: CASSQSTGTPSSYEQYF. As DNA, the CDR3 is TGCGCCAGCAGCCAGTCTACAGGGACACCGAGCTCCTACGAGCAGTACTTC.

Ten or more counts support this clonotype. The chain is built from TRBV5-5 and TRBJ2-7; tentatively, D is TRBD1 (5 bases). Germline CDR1 SGHKS, CDR2 YYEKEE (reference sequence). The CDR3 has 13 amino acids. The V end lost 5 bases, the J end lost 3 bases, and 12 bases lay between the germline ends. The CDR3 region is CASSTGPNYEQYF. CDR3 DNA sequence: TGTGCCAGCAGTACAGGACCGAACTACGAGCAGTACTTC.

This clonotype was picked up a small number of times. The gene calls are TRBV7-8 and TRBJ1-5; unclear D gene. CDR1 and CDR2 (germline): SGHVS, FQNEAQ. V lost 1 base, J lost 7 bases, and 20 bases lay in between. The CDR3 runs to 17 residues. This chain's CDR3 is CASSLGYGLPADQPQHF. CDR3 coding DNA: TGTGCCAGCAGCTTAGGATACGGACTCCCGGCGGACCAGCCCCAGCATTTT.

The chain couples TRBV27 to TRBJ2-7; tentatively, D is TRBD2 (6 bases). CDR1 and CDR2 (germline): MNHEY, SMNVEV (reference sequence). V lost 6 bases, J lost 5 bases, and 14 bases lay in between. The CDR3 extends over 13 amino acids. CDR3 residues: CASRGGILHEQYF. The CDR3 bases are TGTGCCAGCAGGGGCGGGATCCTCCACGAGCAGTACTTC.

The rearrangement links TRBV15 to TRBJ2-2; 10 positions match TRBD1. Germline CDR1 reads LNHNV; CDR2 reads YYDKDF (reference sequence). This CDR3 is built from 17 residues. Losses at the gene ends were 0 bases for V and 4 bases for J; bases not matched to a gene: 5. CDR3 region: CATSREPDRGLTGELFF. The DNA of the CDR3 is TGTGCCACCAGCAGAGAACCCGACAGGGGGCTCACCGGGGAGCTGTTTTTT.